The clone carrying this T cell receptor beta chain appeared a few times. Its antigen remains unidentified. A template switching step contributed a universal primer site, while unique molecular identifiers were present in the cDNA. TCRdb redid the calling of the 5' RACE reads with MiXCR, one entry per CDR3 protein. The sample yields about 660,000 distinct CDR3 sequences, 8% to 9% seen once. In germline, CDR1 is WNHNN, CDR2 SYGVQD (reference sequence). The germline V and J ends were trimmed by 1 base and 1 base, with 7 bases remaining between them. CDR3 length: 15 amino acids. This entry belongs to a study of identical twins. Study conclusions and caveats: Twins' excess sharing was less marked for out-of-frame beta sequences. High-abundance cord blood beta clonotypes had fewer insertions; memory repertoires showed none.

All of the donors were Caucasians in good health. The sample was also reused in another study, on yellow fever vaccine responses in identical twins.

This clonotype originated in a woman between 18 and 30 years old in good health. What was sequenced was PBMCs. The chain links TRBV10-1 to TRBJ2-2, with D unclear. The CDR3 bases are TGCGCCAGCAGTGAGTTTATACAGAACACCGGGGAGCTGTTTTTT. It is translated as CASSEFIQNTGELFF.